This T cell receptor beta chain stems from a study of T cell responses to AZD1222 COVID-19 vaccine. Study context: Pooled samples include second doses given at about 4 or 12 weeks. Study-level results: Possibly, clonal diversity was underestimated; donors were largely white British and included more females.

A note on this clone: Its specificity is not known.

The ends lost 6 bases at V and 2 bases at J; junction bases unmatched: 5. CDR3 length: 15 amino acids. The V gene's germline CDR1 is MNHEY and CDR2 SVGAGI. Assay: immunoSEQ multiplex PCR; the TCRdb copy retains only in-frame clones and omits some. The sample yields under 130,000 clones, over 75% seen once. The receptor's source is an adult in good health. The chain employs TRBV6-5 and TRBJ1-5, with 9 nucleotides matching TRBD1. The specimen was peripheral blood, collected on day 0 of AZD1222 vaccination. In DNA, the CDR3 is TGTGCCAGCAGGGGGACAGGGACCGGCAATCAGCCCCAGCATTTT. Translation: CASRGTGTGNQPQHF.